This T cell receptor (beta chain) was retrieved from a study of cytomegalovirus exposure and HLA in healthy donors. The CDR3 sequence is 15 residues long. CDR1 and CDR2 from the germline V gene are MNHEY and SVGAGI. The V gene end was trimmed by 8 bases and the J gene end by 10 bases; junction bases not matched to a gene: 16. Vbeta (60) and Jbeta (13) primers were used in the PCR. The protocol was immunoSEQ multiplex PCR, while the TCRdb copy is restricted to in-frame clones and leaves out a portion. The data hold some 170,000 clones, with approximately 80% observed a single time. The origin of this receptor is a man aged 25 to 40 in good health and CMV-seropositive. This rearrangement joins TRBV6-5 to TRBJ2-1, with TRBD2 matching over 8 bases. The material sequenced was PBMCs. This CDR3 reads CASLSGAGTRDEQFF. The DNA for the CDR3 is TGTGCCAGCCTCTCAGGGGCGGGGACTAGGGACGAGCAGTTCTTC.